The 21 T cell receptor beta chains in this list originate from one sample, sequenced in a study of T cell responses to AZD1222 COVID-19 vaccine. This table comes from immunoSEQ multiplex PCR, and its TCRdb copy is limited to in-frame clones, with some not included. The sample has more than 95,000 clones, about 85% seen once; the top ten hold about 4.4%. The sequenced sample was peripheral blood, obtained 28 days after the second AZD1222 dose. The receptors originated from an adult who received the AZD1222 COVID-19 vaccine.

J is TRBJ2-7 and V is TRBV5-4; unclear D gene. Germline V gene sequence: CDR1 SGHNT, CDR2 YYREEE (reference sequence). The ends were cut back, 0 bases at V and 0 bases at J, with 10 bases in the middle. This CDR3 is 15 amino acids long. The CDR3 sequence is CASSLGGTRSYEQYF. CDR3 nucleotides: TGTGCCAGCAGCTTGGGCGGTACCCGCTCCTACGAGCAGTACTTC.

The rearrangement joins TRBV4-2 to TRBJ2-2; D may be TRBD1 or TRBD2 (5 bases each). The germline V gene encodes CDR1 LGHNA and CDR2 YNFKEQ. V lost 4 bases and J 6 bases, leaving 15 bases between the germline ends. CDR3 length: 15 residues. For the CDR3, the DNA is TGTGCCAGCAGCCGGAACCTAGAGGGGTCCGGGGAGCTGTTTTTT. Translation gives CASSRNLEGSGELFF.

The chain couples TRBV7-9 to TRBJ2-1; TRBD2 agrees at 11 bases. The V and J ends lost 5 bases and 5 bases, in that order; junction bases with no gene match: 5. In germline, CDR1 is SEHNR, CDR2 FQNEAQ (reference sequence). This CDR3 comprises 15 residues. The CDR3 region is CASSAPLAGDNEQFF. Written as DNA, the CDR3 is TGTGCCAGCAGCGCCCCACTAGCGGGGGACAATGAGCAGTTCTTC.

The J gene is TRBJ1-5, the V gene TRBV28; 9 nucleotides align to TRBD1. CDR3 length: 14 amino acids. Per germline, CDR1 MDHEN and CDR2 SYDVKM. The junction had 8 bases not matched to a gene; V was cut back by 7 bases and J by 7 bases. CDR3 in DNA: TGTGCCAGCAACTGGGACAGGGTAAGACAGCCCCAGCATTTT. It translates to CASNWDRVRQPQHF.

The rearrangement uses TRBV30 and TRBJ1-1, with TRBD1 as a possible D gene (6 bases). Per the germline V gene, CDR1 is GTSNPN and CDR2 is SVGIG (reference sequence). The CDR3 extends over 13 amino acids. V gave up 5 bases and J gave up 3 bases, with 13 bases separating them. CDR3 coding DNA: TGTGCCTGGGGCCCACAGGGAGACACTGAAGCTTTCTTT. Translating it yields CAWGPQGDTEAFF.

The rearrangement links TRBV14 to TRBJ1-3; D not resolved. Trimming left V 1 base short and J 1 base short, with 8 bases between. The CDR3 consists of 15 residues. Germline CDR1 is SGHDN and CDR2 is FVKESK. For the CDR3, the DNA is TGTGCCAGCAGCCAAGGGGCCAGTTCTGGAAACACCATATATTTT. This gives the protein CASSQGASSGNTIYF.

The genes are TRBV3-1 (or the pseudogene TRBV3-2) and TRBJ2-7; TRBD2 matches at 9 bases. This CDR3 spans 14 amino acids. Looked up from germline, CDR1 is LGHDT and CDR2 is YNNKEL (reference sequence). V shed 1 base, J shed 11 bases, and the junction held 9 bases outside the gene matches. Here the CDR3 DNA reads TGTGCCAGCAGCCAAGGGGAAGCGGGGGGATTTAAGTACTTC. Translating it yields CASSQGEAGGFKYF.

The chain has TRBV30 and TRBJ2-5; possibly TRBD1 or TRBD2 for D (6 bases each). The V end lost 5 bases, the J end lost 7 bases, and 17 bases lay between the germline ends. The CDR3 is made up of 13 amino acids. CDR1 and CDR2 from the germline V gene are GTSNPN and SVGIG (reference sequence). Here the CDR3 reads CAWWDFPRGTQYF. Here the CDR3 DNA reads TGTGCCTGGTGGGACTTTCCCAGGGGGACCCAGTACTTC.

The chain recombines TRBV5-6 with TRBJ1-2; 8 nucleotides align to TRBD1. V lost 1 base to trimming and J lost 2 bases; unmatched junction nucleotides: 10. The CDR3 contains 17 residues. The germline V gene encodes CDR1 SGHDT and CDR2 YYEEEE. CDR3 sequence: CASSLWFQGAGNYGYTF. CDR3 coding DNA: TGTGCCAGCAGCTTGTGGTTCCAGGGGGCGGGGAACTATGGCTACACCTTC.

V gene TRBV7-9 combines with J gene TRBJ1-1, with D unresolved. The germline CDR1 and CDR2 sequences are SEHNR and FQNEAQ (reference sequence). The length of the CDR3 is 14 residues. The V and J ends lost 2 bases and 5 bases respectively, with 12 bases between them. In DNA, the CDR3 is TGTGCCAGCAGCTTAAGTGCCGGGGTTACTGAAGCTTTCTTT. This encodes CASSLSAGVTEAFF.

A single count supports this clone. The rearrangement joins TRBV7-2 to TRBJ1-4; 9 nucleotides line up with TRBD1. This CDR3 is 15 amino acids long. With V trimmed by 5 bases and J by 8 bases, 9 bases remained unmatched. The germline CDR1 and CDR2 sequences are SGHTA and FQGNSA. The DNA for the CDR3 is TGTGCCAGCAGCACCCAGACAGGGGGGGACGAAAAACTGTTTTTT. This gives the protein CASSTQTGGDEKLFF. Based on the CDR3 plus reference TRBV7-2 and TRBJ1-4, the full variable domain is GAGVSQSPSNKVTEKGKDVELRCDPISGHTALYWYRQSLGQGLEFLIYFQGNSAPDKSGLPSDRFSAERTGGSVSTLTIQRTQQEDSAVYLCASSTQTGGDEKLFFGSGTQLSVL.

J is TRBJ1-2 and V is TRBV29-1; 10 bases agree with TRBD1. J was trimmed by 1 base and V by 7 bases; bases with no gene match: 9. This CDR3 has 15 amino acids. The germline V gene has CDR1 SQVTM and CDR2 ANQGSEA. The DNA of the CDR3 is TGCAGCGCCTTCTCGACAGGGGGCAATAACTATGGCTACACCTTC. Its translation: CSAFSTGGNNYGYTF.

The rearrangement links TRBV15 to TRBJ1-5, with TRBD1 identical over 7 bases. Germline V gene sequence: CDR1 LNHNV, CDR2 YYDKDF (reference sequence). This CDR3 region has 15 residues. V lost 6 bases, J lost 1 base, and 6 bases stayed unmatched. CDR3 nucleotide sequence: TGTGCCACCAGAGTGAACAGGGGCAGCAATCAGCCCCAGCATTTT. The encoded protein is CATRVNRGSNQPQHF.

V gene TRBV27 combines with J gene TRBJ1-1; D ambiguous. V gave up 5 bases and J gave up 11 bases, with 18 bases separating them. This CDR3 has 13 residues. From germline, CDR1 is MNHEY and CDR2 SMNVEV (reference sequence). The CDR3 DNA sequence: TGTGCCAGCAGTCTCACGACCGGGATTAGGGCTTTCTTT. Protein: CASSLTTGIRAFF.

The rearrangement uses TRBV18 and TRBJ1-1; the D is unclear. Trimming pared 3 bases from V and 0 bases from J, leaving 5 bases between. Germline CDR1 and CDR2: KGHSH and LQKENI. This CDR3 contains 13 residues. DNA of the CDR3: TGTGCCAGCTCACCGGGAGTGAACACTGAAGCTTTCTTT. Translation: CASSPGVNTEAFF.

The CDR3 sequence is CASSYGTGQGEYGYTF. The CDR3 region has the DNA TGTGCCAGCAGTTACGGAACGGGTCAGGGCGAATATGGCTACACCTTC. The chain carries TRBV6-5 and TRBJ1-2; weak D call: TRBD1 (5 bases). The CDR3 has 16 amino acids. Germline V gives CDR1 MNHEY, CDR2 SVGAGI. Trimming shortened V by 2 bases and J by 5 bases, and 18 bases separated the two germline ends.

Only one count was recorded for this clone. The V gene is TRBV9, the J gene TRBJ2-1; D is possibly TRBD2 (5 bases). CDR1 SGDLS and CDR2 YYNGEE come from the germline V gene. The CDR3 spans 14 residues. V was pared by 1 base and J by 6 bases, with 11 bases between. DNA for the CDR3: TGTGCCAGCAGCGTACAAGCGGTCCCCAATGAGCAGTTCTTC. Its protein product is CASSVQAVPNEQFF. The complete variable domain, with remaining parts taken from reference TRBV9 and TRBJ2-1, reads DSGVTQTPKHLITATGQRVTLRCSPRSGDLSVYWYQQSLDQGLQFLIQYYNGEERAKGNILERFSAQQFPDLHSELNLSSLELGDSALYFCASSVQAVPNEQFFGPGTRLTVL.

CDR3 coding DNA: TGTGCCAGCAGCCCCACGAAGACCCAGTACTTC. Its protein is CASSPTKTQYF. The V and J genes are TRBV11-2 and TRBJ2-5; D is unresolved. Trimming cost V 5 bases and J 6 bases, with 7 bases left between them. This CDR3 contains 11 residues. CDR1 SGHAT and CDR2 FQNNGV come from the germline V gene.

The V and J genes are TRBV28 and TRBJ1-3; 9 nucleotides agree with TRBD1. The V segment lost 8 bases and the J segment 7 bases; nucleotides outside the gene matches: 9. Germline V lookup: CDR1 MDHEN, CDR2 SYDVKM. This CDR3 has 14 amino acids. The CDR3 spells CASRDRAAWNTIYF. CDR3 nucleotides: TGTGCCAGCCGGGACAGGGCTGCCTGGAACACCATATATTTT.

V and J are TRBV6-4 and TRBJ1-3, with 7 positions matching TRBD1. The CDR3 consists of 18 residues. CDR1 and CDR2 (germline): MRHNA, SNTAGT. V lost 2 bases, J lost 4 bases, and 14 bases stayed unmatched. CDR3 in DNA: TGTGCCAGCAGTGACCCCCTCCATTCGACAGGGTGCGGAAACACCATATATTTT. This gives the protein CASSDPLHSTGCGNTIYF.

V gene TRBV28 combines with J gene TRBJ2-7; D gene uncertain. This CDR3 spans 14 amino acids. V lost 2 bases, J lost 2 bases, and 10 bases lay in between. Germline lookup yields CDR1 MDHEN and CDR2 SYDVKM. This chain's CDR3 is CASSLNSATYEQYF. CDR3 coding DNA: TGTGCCAGCAGTTTAAACAGCGCAACCTACGAGCAGTACTTC.